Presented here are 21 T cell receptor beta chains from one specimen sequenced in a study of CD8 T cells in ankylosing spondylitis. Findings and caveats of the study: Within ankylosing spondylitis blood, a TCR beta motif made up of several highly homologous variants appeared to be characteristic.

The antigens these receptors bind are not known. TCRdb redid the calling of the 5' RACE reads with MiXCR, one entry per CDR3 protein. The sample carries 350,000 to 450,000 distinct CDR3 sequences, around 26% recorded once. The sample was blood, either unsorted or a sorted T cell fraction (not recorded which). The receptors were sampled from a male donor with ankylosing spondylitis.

DNA of the CDR3: TGTGCCAGCAGCCAACAGTTCCTGACAGGCGAAGCTTTCTTT. Its protein is CASSQQFLTGEAFF. This chain joins TRBV14 and TRBJ1-1; possible D gene TRBD1, 6 bases. This CDR3 has 14 residues. Germline V gives CDR1 SGHDN, CDR2 FVKESK. Trimming pared 2 bases from V and 8 bases from J, leaving 15 bases between.

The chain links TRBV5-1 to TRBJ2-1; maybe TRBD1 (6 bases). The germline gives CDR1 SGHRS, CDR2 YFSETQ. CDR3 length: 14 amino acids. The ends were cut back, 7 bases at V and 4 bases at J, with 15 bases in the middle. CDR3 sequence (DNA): TGCGCCAGCTGCGAAATGGGACATTACAATGAGCAGTTCTTC. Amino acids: CASCEMGHYNEQFF.

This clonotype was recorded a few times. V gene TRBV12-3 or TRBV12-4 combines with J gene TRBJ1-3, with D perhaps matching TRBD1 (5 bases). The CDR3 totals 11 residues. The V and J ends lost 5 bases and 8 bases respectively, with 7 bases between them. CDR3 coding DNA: TGTGCCAGCAGTGGGGCCTACACCATATATTTT. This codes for CASSGAYTIYF.

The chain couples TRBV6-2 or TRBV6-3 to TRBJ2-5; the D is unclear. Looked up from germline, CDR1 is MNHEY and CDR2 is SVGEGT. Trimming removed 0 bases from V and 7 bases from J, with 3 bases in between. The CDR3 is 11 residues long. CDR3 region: CASSYSLTQYF. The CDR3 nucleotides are TGTGCCAGCAGTTACTCGTTGACCCAGTACTTC.

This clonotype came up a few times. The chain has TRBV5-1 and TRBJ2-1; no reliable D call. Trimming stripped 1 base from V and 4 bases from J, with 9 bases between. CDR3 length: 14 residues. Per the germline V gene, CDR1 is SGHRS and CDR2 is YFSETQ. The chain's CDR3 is CASSLLPTYNEQFF. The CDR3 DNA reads TGCGCCAGCAGCTTGTTACCGACATACAATGAGCAGTTCTTC.

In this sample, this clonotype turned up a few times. CDR3 loop: CASSQVLAGAPYGANVLTF. CDR3 coding DNA: TGTGCCAGCAGCCAAGTTCTAGCGGGAGCCCCATATGGGGCCAACGTCCTGACTTTC. V is TRBV3-1 and J is TRBJ2-6; the match to TRBD2 covers 10 bases. The CDR3 is 19 amino acids. In germline, CDR1 is LGHDT, CDR2 YNNKEL (reference sequence). Trimming at V came to 1 base and at J to 3 bases, leaving 9 bases not matched to a gene.

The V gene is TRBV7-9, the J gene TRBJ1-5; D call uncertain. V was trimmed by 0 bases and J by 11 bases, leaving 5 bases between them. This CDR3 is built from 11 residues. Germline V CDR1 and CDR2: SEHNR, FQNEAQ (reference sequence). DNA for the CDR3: TGTGCCAGCAGCTTAGCCGGGGCCCAGCATTTT. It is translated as CASSLAGAQHF. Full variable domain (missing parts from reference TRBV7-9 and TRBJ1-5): DTGVSQNPRHKITKRGQNVTFRCDPISEHNRLYWYRQTLGQGPEFLTYFQNEAQLEKSRLLSDRFSAERPKGSFSTLEIQRTEQGDSAMYLCASSLAGAQHFGDGTRLSIL.

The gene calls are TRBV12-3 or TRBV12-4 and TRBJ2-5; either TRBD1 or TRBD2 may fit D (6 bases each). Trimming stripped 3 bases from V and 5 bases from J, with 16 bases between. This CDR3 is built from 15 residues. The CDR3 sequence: CASSFGGLAGETQYF. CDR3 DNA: TGTGCCAGCAGTTTCGGGGGCCTGGCGGGGGAGACCCAGTACTTC.

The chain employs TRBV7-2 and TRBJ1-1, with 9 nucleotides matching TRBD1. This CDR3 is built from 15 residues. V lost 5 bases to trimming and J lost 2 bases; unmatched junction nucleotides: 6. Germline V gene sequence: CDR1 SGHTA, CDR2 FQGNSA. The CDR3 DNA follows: TGTGCCAGCAGCATAAGGGACAGGGTTAACACTGAAGCTTTCTTT. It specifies CASSIRDRVNTEAFF.

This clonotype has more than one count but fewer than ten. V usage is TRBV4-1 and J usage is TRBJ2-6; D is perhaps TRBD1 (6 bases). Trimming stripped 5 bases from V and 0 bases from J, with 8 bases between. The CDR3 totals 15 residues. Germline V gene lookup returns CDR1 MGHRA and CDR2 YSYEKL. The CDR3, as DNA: TGCGCCAGCAGCGGACAGTTCTCTGGGGCCAACGTCCTGACTTTC. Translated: CASSGQFSGANVLTF.

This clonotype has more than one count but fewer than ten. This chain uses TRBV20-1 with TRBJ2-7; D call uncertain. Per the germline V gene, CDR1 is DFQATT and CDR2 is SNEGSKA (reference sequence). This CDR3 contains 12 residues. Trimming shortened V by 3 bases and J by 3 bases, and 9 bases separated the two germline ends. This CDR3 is CSASLASYEQYF. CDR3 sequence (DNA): TGCAGTGCTAGCTTGGCGAGCTACGAGCAGTACTTC.

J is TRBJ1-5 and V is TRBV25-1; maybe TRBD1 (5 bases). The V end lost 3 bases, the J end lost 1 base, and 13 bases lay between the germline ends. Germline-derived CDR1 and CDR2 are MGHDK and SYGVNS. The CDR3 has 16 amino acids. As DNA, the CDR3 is TGTGCCAGCAGTGATTCACTGAGGGGAAGCAATCAGCCCCAGCATTTT. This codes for CASSDSLRGSNQPQHF.

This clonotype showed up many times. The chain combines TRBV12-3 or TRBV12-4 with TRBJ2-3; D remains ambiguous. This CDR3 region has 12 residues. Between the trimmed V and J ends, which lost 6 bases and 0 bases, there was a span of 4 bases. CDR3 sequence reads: CASRPSTDTQYF. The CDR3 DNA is TGTGCCAGCAGACCTAGCACAGATACGCAGTATTTT.

The CDR3 spells CATRQVSSYEQYV. The CDR3 DNA is TGTGCCACCCGACAGGTGAGCTCCTACGAGCAGTACGTC. V and J are TRBV6-1 and TRBJ2-7; D is perhaps TRBD1 (6 bases). The germline V and J ends were trimmed by 10 bases and 0 bases, with 13 bases remaining between them. This CDR3 region has 13 residues. Germline CDR1 and CDR2: MNHNS and SASEGT.

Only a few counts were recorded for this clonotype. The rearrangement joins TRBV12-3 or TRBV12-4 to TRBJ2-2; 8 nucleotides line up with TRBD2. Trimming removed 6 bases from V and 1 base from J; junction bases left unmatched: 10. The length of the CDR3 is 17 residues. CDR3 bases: TGTGCCAGCAGCCCCCGGGGCGGGAGGTGGAACACCGGGGAGCTGTTTTTT. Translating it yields CASSPRGGRWNTGELFF.

The CDR3 loop reads CASSQEGAGELFF. Here the CDR3 DNA reads TGTGCCAGCAGCCAAGAGGGGGCCGGGGAGCTGTTTTTT. V usage is TRBV3-1 and J usage is TRBJ2-2; D may match TRBD1 or TRBD2 (5 bases each). Trimming pared 0 bases from V and 6 bases from J, leaving 5 bases between. The germline V gene has CDR1 LGHDT and CDR2 YNNKEL (reference sequence). The CDR3 consists of 13 residues.

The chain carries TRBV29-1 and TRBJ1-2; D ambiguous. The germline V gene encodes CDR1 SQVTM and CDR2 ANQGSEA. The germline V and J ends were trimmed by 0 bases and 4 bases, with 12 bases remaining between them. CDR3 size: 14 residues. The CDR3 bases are TGCAGCGTTGAAGATCGGAGAGGAAGCTATGGCTACACCTTC. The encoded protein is CSVEDRRGSYGYTF.

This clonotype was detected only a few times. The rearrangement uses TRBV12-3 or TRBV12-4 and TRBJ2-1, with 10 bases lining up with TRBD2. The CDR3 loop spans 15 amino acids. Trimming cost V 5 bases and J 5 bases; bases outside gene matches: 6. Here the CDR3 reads CASSASGLANNEQFF. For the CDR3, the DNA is TGTGCCAGCAGTGCGTCGGGACTAGCGAACAATGAGCAGTTCTTC.

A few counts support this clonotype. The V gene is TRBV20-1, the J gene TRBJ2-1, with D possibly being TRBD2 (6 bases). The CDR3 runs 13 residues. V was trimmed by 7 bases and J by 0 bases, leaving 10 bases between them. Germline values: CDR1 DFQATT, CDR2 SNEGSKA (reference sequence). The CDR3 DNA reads TGCAGTGGGCGGGGAGCCTCCTACAATGAGCAGTTCTTC. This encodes CSGRGASYNEQFF.

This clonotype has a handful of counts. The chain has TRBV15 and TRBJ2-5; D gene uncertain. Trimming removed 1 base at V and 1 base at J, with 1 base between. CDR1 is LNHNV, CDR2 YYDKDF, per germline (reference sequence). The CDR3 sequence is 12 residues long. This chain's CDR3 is CATSRVQETQYF. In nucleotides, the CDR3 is TGTGCCACCAGCAGAGTCCAAGAGACCCAGTACTTC.

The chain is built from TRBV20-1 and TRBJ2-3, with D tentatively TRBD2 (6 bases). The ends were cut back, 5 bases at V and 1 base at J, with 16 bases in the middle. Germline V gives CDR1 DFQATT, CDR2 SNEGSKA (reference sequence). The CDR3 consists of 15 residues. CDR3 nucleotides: TGCAGTGCTCCCGGACTACCGGCAGGCACAGATACGCAGTATTTT. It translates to CSAPGLPAGTDTQYF.